The clone carrying this TCR beta chain was recorded many times. Amplified regions were TCR beta CDR3 sequences from RNA transcripts. A first-round RT-PCR of the TCR CDR3 used the HTBI primer set. TCRdb reprocessed the multiplex PCR reads via MiXCR and lists one record per CDR3 protein. The sample includes over 450,000 distinct CDR3 sequences, 17% of them seen just once. The data originate from a study of T cells in Graves' hyperthyroidism and ophthalmopathy. The V gene's germline CDR1 is MNHNS and CDR2 SASEGT. CDR3 size: 15 residues. The ends were cut back, 7 bases at V and 2 bases at J, with 15 bases in the middle.

The chain links TRBV6-1 to TRBJ1-5, with D unclear. The clonotype comes from a woman younger than 30 with Graves' ophthalmopathy. Sequences were obtained from blood. CDR3: CASMTTSAGNQPQHF. CDR3 sequence (DNA): TGTGCCAGCATGACCACCTCGGCGGGCAATCAGCCCCAGCATTTT.